The TCR beta chain under discussion was sequenced for a study of T-cell memory formation after mild COVID-19. Study-wide points: Mainly CM and EM harbored the contracting CD4+ clones; mainly EMRA harbored the CD8+ ones.

As regards this clonotype: As yet, its antigen is unknown.

Amplification by 5'RACE using constant-segment primers produced TCR alpha and TCR beta cDNA libraries that carried sample barcodes and UMIs. Via MiXCR, TCRdb re-called the 5' RACE reads, giving one row per CDR3 protein. The table has roughly 620,000 distinct CDR3 sequences, more than 15% seen once. This CDR3 contains 15 residues. After removal of 0 bases from V and 3 bases from J, the junction contained 6 bases not matched to a gene. Per the germline V gene, CDR1 is SGHRS and CDR2 is YFSETQ. This chain joins TRBV5-1 and TRBJ2-7; 7 bases align to TRBD2. The sequence derives from an adult woman who had mild COVID-19 (a few samples of this study predate the infection). Cell type and time point are not known. The sequenced sample was PBMCs or a T cell subset sorted from them (not recorded which). CDR3 sequence reads: CASSLGPSGLYEQYF. The CDR3 region has the DNA TGCGCCAGCAGCTTGGGGCCTAGCGGACTCTACGAGCAGTACTTC.